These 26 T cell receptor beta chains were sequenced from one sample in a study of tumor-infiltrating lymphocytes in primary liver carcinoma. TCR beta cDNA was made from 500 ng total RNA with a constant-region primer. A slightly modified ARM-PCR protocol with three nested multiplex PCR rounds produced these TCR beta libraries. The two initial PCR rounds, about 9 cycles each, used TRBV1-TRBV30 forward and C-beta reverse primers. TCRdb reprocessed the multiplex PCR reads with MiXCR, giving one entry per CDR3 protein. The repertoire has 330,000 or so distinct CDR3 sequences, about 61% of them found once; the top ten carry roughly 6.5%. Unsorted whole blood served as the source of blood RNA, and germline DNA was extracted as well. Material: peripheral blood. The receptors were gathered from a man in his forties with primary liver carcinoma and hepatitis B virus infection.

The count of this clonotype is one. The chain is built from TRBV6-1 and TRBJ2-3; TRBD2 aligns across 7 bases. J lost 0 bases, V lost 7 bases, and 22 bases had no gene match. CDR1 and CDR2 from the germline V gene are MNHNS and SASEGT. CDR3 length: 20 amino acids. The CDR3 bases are TGTGCCAGCACGGCTCTGGTCGGGACTAACGGGAGGCATAGCACAGATACGCAGTATTTT. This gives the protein CASTALVGTNGRHSTDTQYF.

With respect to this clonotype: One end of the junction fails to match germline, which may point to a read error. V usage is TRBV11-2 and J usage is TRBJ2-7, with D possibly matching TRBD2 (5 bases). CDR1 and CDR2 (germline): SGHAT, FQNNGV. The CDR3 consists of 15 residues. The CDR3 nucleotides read TGTGCCATCAGTCCCCCATTGACGGGGAACTACGAACAGTACTTC. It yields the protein CAISPPLTGNYEQYF.

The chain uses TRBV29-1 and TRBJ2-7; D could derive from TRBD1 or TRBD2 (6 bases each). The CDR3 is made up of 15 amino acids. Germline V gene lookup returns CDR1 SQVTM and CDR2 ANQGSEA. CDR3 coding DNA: TGCAGAGTCGGGGGCCCCGAGACCAGAGGCTACGAGCAGTACTTC. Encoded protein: CRVGGPETRGYEQYF.

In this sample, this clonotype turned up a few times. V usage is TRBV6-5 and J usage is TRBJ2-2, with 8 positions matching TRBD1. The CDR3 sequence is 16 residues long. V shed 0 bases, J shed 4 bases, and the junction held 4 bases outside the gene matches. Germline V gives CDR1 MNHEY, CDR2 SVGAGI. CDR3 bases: TGTGCCAGCAGTTACTCGCGGGACAGGTCCACCGGGGAGCTGTTTTTT. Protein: CASSYSRDRSTGELFF.

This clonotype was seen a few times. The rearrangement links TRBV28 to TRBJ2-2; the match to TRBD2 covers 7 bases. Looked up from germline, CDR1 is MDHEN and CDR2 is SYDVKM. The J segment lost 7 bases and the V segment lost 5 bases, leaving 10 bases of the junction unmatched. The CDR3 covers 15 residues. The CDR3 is CASSPAGVRGGELFF. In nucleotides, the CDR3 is TGTGCCAGCAGTCCGGCGGGAGTTCGGGGCGGGGAGCTGTTTTTT.

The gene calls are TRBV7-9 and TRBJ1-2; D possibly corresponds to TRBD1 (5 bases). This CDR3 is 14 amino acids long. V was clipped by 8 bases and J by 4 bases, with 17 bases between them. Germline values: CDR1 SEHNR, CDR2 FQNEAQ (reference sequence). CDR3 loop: CASGMTDGAYGYTF. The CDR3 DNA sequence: TGTGCCAGCGGCATGACGGATGGGGCCTATGGCTACACCTTC.

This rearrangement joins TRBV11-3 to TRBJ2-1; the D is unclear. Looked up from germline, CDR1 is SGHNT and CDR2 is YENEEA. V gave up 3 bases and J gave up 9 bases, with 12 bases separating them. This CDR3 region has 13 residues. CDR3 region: CASSFAHSLEQFF. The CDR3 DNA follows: TGTGCCAGCAGCTTCGCACATTCGCTTGAGCAGTTCTTC. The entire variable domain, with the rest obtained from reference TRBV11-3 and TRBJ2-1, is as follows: EAGVVQSPRYKIIEKKQPVAFWCNPISGHNTLYWYLQNLGQGPELLIRYENEEAVDDSQLPKDRFSAERLKGVDSTLKIQPAELGDSAVYLCASSFAHSLEQFFGPGTRLTVL.

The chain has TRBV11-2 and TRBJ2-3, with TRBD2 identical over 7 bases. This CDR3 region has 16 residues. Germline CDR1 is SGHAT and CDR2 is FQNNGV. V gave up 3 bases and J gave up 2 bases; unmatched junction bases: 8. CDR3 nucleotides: TGTGCCAGCAGCTTCCGACTAGCAGGACACACAGATACGCAGTATTTT. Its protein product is CASSFRLAGHTDTQYF. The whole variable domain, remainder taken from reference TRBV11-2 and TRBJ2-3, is EAGVAQSPRYKIIEKRQSVAFWCNPISGHATLYWYQQILGQGPKLLIQFQNNGVVDDSQLPKDRFSAERLKGVDSTLKIQPAKLEDSAVYLCASSFRLAGHTDTQYFGPGTRLTVL.

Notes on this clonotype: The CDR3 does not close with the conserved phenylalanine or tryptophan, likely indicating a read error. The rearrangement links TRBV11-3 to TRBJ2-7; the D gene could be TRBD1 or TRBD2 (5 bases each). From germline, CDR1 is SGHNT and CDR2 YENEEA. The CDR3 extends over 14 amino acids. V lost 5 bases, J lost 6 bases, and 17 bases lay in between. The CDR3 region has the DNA TGTGCCAGCAGCCACCAGACGGGGACCGGCGAGCAGTACCTC. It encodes CASSHQTGTGEQYL.

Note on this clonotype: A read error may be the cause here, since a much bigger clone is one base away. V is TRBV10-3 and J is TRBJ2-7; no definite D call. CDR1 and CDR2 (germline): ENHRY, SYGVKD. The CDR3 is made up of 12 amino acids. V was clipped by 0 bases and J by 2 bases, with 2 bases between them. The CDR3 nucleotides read TGTGCCATCAGTGAGTCCACCTACGAGCAGTACTTC. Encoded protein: CAISESTYEQYF.

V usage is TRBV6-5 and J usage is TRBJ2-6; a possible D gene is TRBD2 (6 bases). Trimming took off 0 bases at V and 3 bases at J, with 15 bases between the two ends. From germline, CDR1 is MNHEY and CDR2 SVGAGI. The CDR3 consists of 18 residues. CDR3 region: CASSYSALARHGANVLTF. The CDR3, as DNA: TGTGCCAGCAGTTACTCGGCCCTAGCGAGACATGGGGCCAACGTCCTGACTTTC.

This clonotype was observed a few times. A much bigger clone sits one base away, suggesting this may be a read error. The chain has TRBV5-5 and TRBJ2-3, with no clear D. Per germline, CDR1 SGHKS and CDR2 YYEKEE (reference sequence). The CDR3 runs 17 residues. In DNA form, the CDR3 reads TGTGCCAGCAGCTCCCCTCCGTTCGGGCTACGCACAGATATGCAGTATTTT. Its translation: CASSSPPFGLRTDMQYF.

CDR3 DNA sequence: TGTGCCAGCGGGGGGCTTTACGAGCAGTACTTC. As protein: CASGGLYEQYF. The chain is built from TRBV28 and TRBJ2-7; D possibly matches TRBD1 or TRBD2 (6 bases each). V gave up 8 bases and J gave up 4 bases, with 9 bases separating them. This CDR3 region has 11 residues. The germline CDR1 and CDR2 sequences are MDHEN and SYDVKM.

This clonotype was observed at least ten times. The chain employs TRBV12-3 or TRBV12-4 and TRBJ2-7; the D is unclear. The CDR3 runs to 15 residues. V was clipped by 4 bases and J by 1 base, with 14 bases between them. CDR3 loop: CASSSDQLRSYEQYF. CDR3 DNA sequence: TGTGCCAGCAGTTCGGACCAGCTGAGATCCTACGAGCAGTACTTC.

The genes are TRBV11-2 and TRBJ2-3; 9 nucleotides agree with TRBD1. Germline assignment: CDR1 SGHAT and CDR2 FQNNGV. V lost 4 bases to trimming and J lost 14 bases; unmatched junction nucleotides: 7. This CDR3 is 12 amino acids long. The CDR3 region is CASSSEQGARYF. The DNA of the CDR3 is TGTGCCAGCAGCTCCGAACAGGGGGCGCGGTATTTT.

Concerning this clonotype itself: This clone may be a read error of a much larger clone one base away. CDR3 residues: CASGQEEGQLREQYF. In DNA form, the CDR3 reads TGTGCCAGCGGCCAAGAAGAGGGACAGTTACGGGAGCAGTACTTC. This chain links TRBV4-2 with TRBJ2-7, with 7 bases identical to TRBD1. Germline CDR1 is LGHNA and CDR2 is YNFKEQ. The CDR3 is 15 amino acids.

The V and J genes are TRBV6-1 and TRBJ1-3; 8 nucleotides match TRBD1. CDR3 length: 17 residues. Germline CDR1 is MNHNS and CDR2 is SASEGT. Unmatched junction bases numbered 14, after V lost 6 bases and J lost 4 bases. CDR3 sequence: CASRNRSGGLVGNTIYF. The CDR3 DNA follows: TGTGCCAGCAGGAATAGGTCAGGGGGCTTGGTAGGAAACACCATATATTTT.

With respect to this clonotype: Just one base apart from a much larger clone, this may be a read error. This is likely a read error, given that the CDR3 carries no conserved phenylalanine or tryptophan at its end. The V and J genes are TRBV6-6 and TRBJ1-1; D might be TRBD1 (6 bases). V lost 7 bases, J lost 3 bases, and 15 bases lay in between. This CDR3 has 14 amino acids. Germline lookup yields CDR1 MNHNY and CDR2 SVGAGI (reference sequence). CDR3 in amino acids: CASNFKGVDTEAFY. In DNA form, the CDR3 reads TGTGCCAGCAATTTCAAGGGGGTGGACACTGAAGCTTTCTAT.

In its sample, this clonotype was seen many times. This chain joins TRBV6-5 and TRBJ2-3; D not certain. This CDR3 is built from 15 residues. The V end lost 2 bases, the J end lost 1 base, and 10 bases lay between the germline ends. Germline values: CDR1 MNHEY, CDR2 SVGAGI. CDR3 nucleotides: TGTGCCAGCAGTTACGGCGGAAGGGGCACAGATACGCAGTATTTT. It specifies CASSYGGRGTDTQYF.

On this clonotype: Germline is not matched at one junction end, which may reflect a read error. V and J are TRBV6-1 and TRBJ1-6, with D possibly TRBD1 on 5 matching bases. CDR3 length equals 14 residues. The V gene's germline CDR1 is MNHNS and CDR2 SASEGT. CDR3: CVSSEQGRDSHLHF. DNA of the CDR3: TGTGTCAGCAGTGAGCAGGGTAGGGATTCACACCTCCACTTT.

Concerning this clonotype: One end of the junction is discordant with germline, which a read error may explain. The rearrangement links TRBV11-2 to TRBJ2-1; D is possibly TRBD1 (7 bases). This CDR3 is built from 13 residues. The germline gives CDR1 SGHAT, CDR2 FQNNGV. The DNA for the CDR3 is TGTGCCAGCCGGAACAGGGGAGGCATTGAGCAGTCCTTC. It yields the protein CASRNRGGIEQSF.

In DNA, the CDR3 is TGTGCCCACAGTGGATTTGGCGGGAGTCCCAATGAGCAGTTCTTC. The encoded protein is CAHSGFGGSPNEQFF. The chain employs TRBV6-1 and TRBJ2-1, with 7 bases lining up with TRBD2. The CDR3 length is 15 residues. The germline V gene has CDR1 MNHNS and CDR2 SASEGT. J was trimmed by 6 bases and V by 11 bases; bases with no gene match: 16.

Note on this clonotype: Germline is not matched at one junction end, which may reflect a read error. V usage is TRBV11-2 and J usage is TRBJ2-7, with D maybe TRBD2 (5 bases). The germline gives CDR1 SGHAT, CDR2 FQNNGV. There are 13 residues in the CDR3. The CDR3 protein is CVSSLGEGCGQYF. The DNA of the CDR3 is TGTGTCAGCAGCTTAGGAGAGGGCTGCGGGCAGTACTTC.

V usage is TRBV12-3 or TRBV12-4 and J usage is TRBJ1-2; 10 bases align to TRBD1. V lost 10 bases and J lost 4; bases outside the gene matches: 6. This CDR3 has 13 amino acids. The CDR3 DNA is TGTGCCATCAAGACAGGGGGCGGCTATGGCTACACCTTC. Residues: CAIKTGGGYGYTF.

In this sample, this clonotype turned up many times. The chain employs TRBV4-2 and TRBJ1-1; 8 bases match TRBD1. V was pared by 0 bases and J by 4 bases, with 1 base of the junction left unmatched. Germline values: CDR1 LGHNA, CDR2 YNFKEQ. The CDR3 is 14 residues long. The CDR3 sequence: CASSQDGQGTEAFF. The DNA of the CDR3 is TGTGCCAGCAGCCAAGATGGACAGGGCACTGAAGCTTTCTTT.

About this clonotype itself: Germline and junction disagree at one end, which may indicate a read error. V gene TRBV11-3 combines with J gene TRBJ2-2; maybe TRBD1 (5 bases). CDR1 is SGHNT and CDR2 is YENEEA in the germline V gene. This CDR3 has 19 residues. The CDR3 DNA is TGTGCCAGCGGCTTAGTCGGACAATCTCGCGGCTCGAACACCGGGGAGCTGTTTTTT. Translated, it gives CASGLVGQSRGSNTGELFF.